The rows below give T cell receptor beta chains drawn from one sample of a study of naive and memory T cell subsets. TCRdb passed the UMI-ligation and nested PCR reads through MiXCR, listing each CDR3 protein once. The data hold 95,000 to 150,000 distinct CDR3 sequences, with 36% observed a single time. The sequenced sample consisted of central memory CD4+ T cells from blood. The origin of the receptors is a human donor in good health. Both conserved end residues are part of each CDR3. A D gene is named only where the DNA matches it firmly. Rows give clone size only sometimes, using once, few, many, or a class for an expanded clone.

abundance | d_gene | j_gene | v_gene | CDR3aa | CDR3nt
NA | NA | TRBJ1-3 | TRBV4-1 | CASSRSVGGSGNTIYF | TGCGCCAGCAGCCGAAGCGTGGGGGGCTCTGGAAACACCATATATTTT
NA | NA | TRBJ1-2 | TRBV6-2/TRBV6-3 | CASSFDIPTLRGYTF | TGTGCCAGCAGTTTTGATATACCGACCCTGCGAGGCTACACCTTC
NA | NA | TRBJ2-6 | TRBV3-1 | CASALGYSGANVLTF | TGTGCCAGCGCGCTCGGATACTCTGGGGCCAACGTCCTGACTTTC
NA | TRBD2 | TRBJ2-5 | TRBV12-3/TRBV12-4 | CASSSLAGEETQYF | TGTGCCAGCAGTTCACTAGCGGGAGAAGAGACCCAGTACTTC
NA | NA | TRBJ2-7 | TRBV12-3/TRBV12-4 | CASSLTVNYEQYF | TGTGCCAGCAGTTTAACGGTAAACTACGAGCAGTACTTC
NA | TRBD2 | TRBJ2-1 | TRBV9 | CASSLRTSYNEQFF | TGTGCCAGCAGCCTCAGGACTAGCTACAATGAGCAGTTCTTC
NA | NA | TRBJ2-7 | TRBV6-2/TRBV6-3 | CASSRRHDSYEQYF | TGTGCCAGCAGCCGGCGGCATGACTCCTACGAGCAGTACTTC
NA | NA | TRBJ2-7 | TRBV6-2/TRBV6-3 | CASTLTGNSYEQYF | TGTGCCAGCACCCTGACGGGAAACTCCTACGAGCAGTACTTC
NA | NA | TRBJ1-5 | TRBV20-1 | CSAGRAYGTQPQHF | TGCAGTGCTGGCCGGGCCTACGGGACTCAGCCCCAGCATTTT
NA | NA | TRBJ2-3 | TRBV7-9 | CASSHTRSSTDTQYF | TGTGCCAGCAGCCACACTCGTAGCTCCACAGATACGCAGTATTTT
few | NA | TRBJ2-1 | TRBV7-9 | CASSAGRREFF | TGTGCCAGCAGCGCCGGGCGGCGGGAGTTCTTC
NA | TRBD1 | TRBJ1-2 | TRBV7-9 | CASSQYFRQGSNYGYTF | TGTGCCAGCAGCCAATATTTCCGACAGGGGAGCAACTATGGCTACACCTTC
NA | TRBD2 | TRBJ2-3 | TRBV20-1 | CSARGAGEREGSTDTQYF | TGCAGTGCTAGAGGAGCGGGGGAGCGGGAGGGGAGCACAGATACGCAGTATTTT
few | TRBD2 | TRBJ2-7 | TRBV28 | CASSTRTSRREQYF | TGTGCCAGCAGTACCCGGACTAGCCGTCGCGAGCAGTACTTC
few | TRBD1 | TRBJ2-1 | TRBV5-1 | CASSPPTGLGVEQFF | TGCGCCAGCAGCCCACCGACAGGGCTCGGGGTTGAGCAGTTCTTC
few | NA | TRBJ2-6 | TRBV5-1 | CASSHTPRGAGANVLTF | TGCGCCAGCAGCCACACGCCCAGGGGCGCTGGGGCCAACGTCCTGACTTTC
NA | NA | TRBJ1-4 | TRBV28 | CASSLTVTGEKLFF | TGTGCCAGCAGTCTGACAGTAACGGGTGAAAAACTGTTTTTT
many | TRBD1 | TRBJ1-5 | TRBV12-3/TRBV12-4 | CASSSTGNLPQPQHF | TGTGCCAGCAGTTCGACAGGGAACTTACCTCAGCCCCAGCATTTT
few | TRBD1 | TRBJ1-2 | TRBV5-5 | CASSMDRDGYTF | TGTGCCAGCAGCATGGACAGGGACGGCTACACCTTC
once | TRBD2 | TRBJ2-5 | TRBV28 | CASSHQTSHQETQYF | TGTGCCAGCAGTCACCAGACTAGCCACCAAGAGACCCAGTACTTC
few | NA | TRBJ2-1 | TRBV7-9 | CASSLGREHGVF | TGTGCCAGCAGCTTAGGTCGTGAACACGGAGTCTTC
few | NA | TRBJ2-5 | TRBV20-1 | CSARPSGETQYF | TGCAGTGCTAGACCCAGCGGAGAGACCCAGTACTTC
many | TRBD1 | TRBJ2-1 | TRBV12-5 | CASGLVKEGQGLYNEQFF | TGTGCTAGTGGTTTGGTAAAAGAGGGACAGGGGCTATACAATGAGCAGTTCTTC
NA | NA | TRBJ2-2 | TRBV24-1 | CATSDTTLNTGELFF | TGTGCCACCAGTGATACTACATTGAACACCGGGGAGCTGTTTTTT
NA | NA | TRBJ1-5 | TRBV20-1 | CSARGQINQPQHF | TGCAGTGCTAGAGGTCAGATAAATCAGCCCCAGCATTTT
many | NA | TRBJ1-1 | TRBV7-9 | CASTGQVVVSTEAFF | TGTGCCAGCACCGGACAAGTTGTGGTTTCCACTGAAGCTTTCTTT
few | NA | TRBJ2-4 | TRBV9 | CASSGSDGGKNIQYF | TGTGCCAGCAGCGGAAGCGACGGGGGAAAAAACATTCAGTACTTC
few | TRBD1 | TRBJ2-7 | TRBV3-1 | CASRPGTGGEQYF | TGTGCCAGCAGGCCCGGGACAGGGGGCGAGCAGTACTTC
few | NA | TRBJ2-1 | TRBV29-1 | CSVSETRTYYNEQFF | TGCAGCGTATCAGAAACAAGAACTTATTACAATGAGCAGTTCTTC
NA | NA | TRBJ2-2 | TRBV3-1 | CASSDNTGELFF | TGTGCCAGCAGCGACAACACCGGGGAGCTGTTTTTT
few | TRBD1 | TRBJ1-2 | TRBV14 | CASSQDLGQGAYGYTF | TGTGCCAGCAGCCAAGACCTGGGACAGGGGGCATATGGCTACACCTTC
NA | NA | TRBJ2-6 | TRBV28 | CASRERGWTGANVLTF | TGTGCCAGCAGGGAGAGGGGGTGGACTGGGGCCAACGTCCTGACTTTC
many | NA | TRBJ2-1 | TRBV20-1 | CSASRGGMGNEQFF | TGCAGTGCTAGTCGTGGCGGGATGGGGAATGAGCAGTTCTTC
NA | NA | TRBJ2-7 | TRBV28 | CASTNSLGRGSYEQYF | TGTGCCAGCACCAACTCCCTCGGGAGAGGCTCCTACGAGCAGTACTTC
few | NA | TRBJ2-5 | TRBV6-6 | CASSKNVRGETQYF | TGTGCCAGCTCAAAAAACGTACGGGGAGAGACCCAGTACTTC
NA | NA | TRBJ1-1 | TRBV12-3/TRBV12-4 | CASTTGRGNTEAFF | TGTGCCAGCACGACAGGTCGGGGCAACACTGAAGCTTTCTTT
NA | TRBD2 | TRBJ2-1 | TRBV20-1 | CSAPLLAGGIDEQFF | TGCAGTGCTCCCCTACTAGCGGGGGGGATAGATGAGCAGTTCTTC
few | NA | TRBJ1-2 | TRBV20-1 | CSARGAGGTHGYTF | TGCAGTGCTAGGGGCGCGGGGGGGACCCATGGCTACACCTTC
few | NA | TRBJ2-3 | TRBV11-2 | CASSITGTSTDTQYF | TGTGCCAGCAGCATTACCGGGACGTCGACAGATACGCAGTATTTT
NA | NA | TRBJ2-1 | TRBV19 | CASRLSRGVNEQFF | TGTGCCAGTAGACTTTCACGTGGGGTCAATGAGCAGTTCTTC
many | TRBD1 | TRBJ1-5 | TRBV28 | CASRSPGQNQPQHF | TGTGCCAGCAGGAGTCCGGGACAGAATCAGCCCCAGCATTTT
NA | TRBD1 | TRBJ2-7 | TRBV12-3/TRBV12-4 | CASSTYSGTASDEQYF | TGTGCCAGCAGTACATACTCTGGGACAGCCTCGGACGAGCAGTACTTC
NA | TRBD1 | TRBJ1-1 | TRBV9 | CASSAQGANTEAFF | TGTGCCAGCAGCGCACAGGGGGCCAACACTGAAGCTTTCTTT
few | TRBD1 | TRBJ2-3 | TRBV14 | CASSQAQGARTDTQYF | TGTGCCAGCAGCCAAGCCCAGGGGGCTCGGACAGATACGCAGTATTTT
few | TRBD2 | TRBJ2-5 | TRBV6-5 | CASYPLTSGREWETQYF | TGTGCCAGCTATCCCCTGACTAGCGGGAGAGAGTGGGAGACCCAGTACTTC
few | NA | TRBJ1-1 | TRBV4-1 | CASSRPFGDTEAFF | TGCGCCAGCAGCCGTCCTTTCGGGGACACTGAAGCTTTCTTT
NA | NA | TRBJ2-3 | TRBV5-6 | CASSFGSTDTQYF | TGTGCCAGCAGCTTCGGTAGCACAGATACGCAGTATTTT
NA | TRBD2 | TRBJ2-1 | TRBV28 | CASSFPGTSGKGEQFF | TGTGCCAGCAGTTTTCCCGGGACTAGCGGGAAAGGTGAGCAGTTCTTC